The 14 T cell receptor beta chains listed next were all sequenced from one sample in a study of T-cell reconstitution after alpha-beta-depleted transplantation in children. Unique molecular identifiers featured in how the TCRbeta library was prepared. TCRdb ran MiXCR on the PCR reads and lists one entry per CDR3 protein. The table includes roughly 150,000 distinct CDR3 sequences, roughly 11% detected once. This material consisted of PBMCs, taken before TCRalphabeta/CD19-depleted stem cell transplant. Every receptor here comes from a boy between 2 and 10 years old with acute myeloid leukemia, due to receive a stem cell transplant.

This clonotype has a count of ten or more. The gene calls are TRBV11-2 and TRBJ2-5, with D perhaps TRBD1 (6 bases). V was clipped by 5 bases and J by 5 bases, with 18 bases between them. This CDR3 is built from 15 residues. Looked up from germline, CDR1 is SGHAT and CDR2 is FQNNGV. CDR3 in amino acids: CASSQGDRLDETQYF. The CDR3 region has the DNA TGTGCCAGCAGCCAGGGAGACAGGCTTGATGAGACCCAGTACTTC.

The V and J genes are TRBV5-6 and TRBJ2-1; tentatively, D is TRBD1 or TRBD2 (5 bases each). V lost 7 bases and J lost 11, with 19 bases in between. Germline V gene sequence: CDR1 SGHDT, CDR2 YYEEEE. The CDR3 totals 13 residues. CDR3 sequence: CASGSGTLCQQFF. CDR3 bases: TGTGCCAGCGGCTCCGGGACCCTCTGCCAGCAGTTCTTC.

This clonotype was seen ten or more times. The V gene is TRBV20-1, the J gene TRBJ1-3; D may be TRBD1 (5 bases). The germline gives CDR1 DFQATT, CDR2 SNEGSKA (reference sequence). The CDR3 is 13 amino acids. Trimming removed 5 bases at V and 3 bases at J, with 11 bases between. The CDR3 DNA is TGCAGTGCTCACGGGGCAAGTGGAAACACCATATATTTT. Translated, it gives CSAHGASGNTIYF.

With regard to this clonotype: This may come from a read error, since a much larger clone is one base off. The rearrangement links TRBV5-1 to TRBJ2-5; D not resolved. Germline V gene lookup returns CDR1 SGHRS and CDR2 YFSETQ. Deletions cut 0 bases from V and 0 bases from J, with 9 bases between. The CDR3 length is 15 residues. The CDR3 region is CASSLVVGYQETQYF. CDR3 bases: TGCGCCAGCAGCTTGGTGGTGGGGTACCAAGAGACCCAGTACTTC.

This clonotype was picked up many times. This rearrangement joins TRBV7-9 to TRBJ2-3; TRBD2 aligns across 12 bases. CDR3 length: 17 amino acids. Trimming removed 3 bases from V and 3 bases from J; junction bases left unmatched: 7. Germline V lookup: CDR1 SEHNR, CDR2 FQNEAQ (reference sequence). The CDR3 is CASSFGAGTSGTDTQYF. In DNA form, the CDR3 reads TGTGCCAGCAGCTTCGGGGCCGGGACTAGCGGGACAGATACGCAGTATTTT.

This clonotype was seen repeatedly, ten times or more. The chain recombines TRBV12-3 or TRBV12-4 with TRBJ1-1, with a tentative D call TRBD1 (5 bases). V was cut by 7 bases and J by 3 bases, with 9 bases left in between. This CDR3 has 12 residues. The CDR3 DNA sequence: TGTGCCAGCAAAGACAGTTACACTGAAGCTTTCTTT. As protein: CASKDSYTEAFF.

The chain links TRBV10-2 to TRBJ2-3; D is ambiguous. This CDR3 spans 13 amino acids. V was clipped by 2 bases and J by 2 bases, with 5 bases between them. Germline V gene sequence: CDR1 WSHSY, CDR2 SAAADI. CDR3 sequence: CASSEPVTDTQYF. The DNA for the CDR3 is TGCGCCAGCAGTGAGCCCGTCACAGATACGCAGTATTTT.

This clonotype appeared many times. The chain carries TRBV15 and TRBJ2-4; tentative D call: TRBD2 (6 bases). The germline V gene encodes CDR1 LNHNV and CDR2 YYDKDF (reference sequence). The CDR3 is 17 residues long. V was shortened by 5 bases and J by 2 bases, with 19 bases between the two germline ends. The CDR3 sequence is CATSPRLGRGTKNIQYF. The CDR3 DNA reads as TGTGCCACCAGCCCCCGCTTAGGGCGCGGGACCAAAAACATTCAGTACTTC.

This clonotype was counted ten times or more. The gene calls are TRBV20-1 and TRBJ1-2; D ambiguous. CDR3 size: 12 residues. The germline V gene encodes CDR1 DFQATT and CDR2 SNEGSKA (reference sequence). V was trimmed by 6 bases and J by 3 bases, leaving 11 bases between them. This CDR3 reads CSASSGYYGYTF. CDR3 nucleotide sequence: TGCAGTGCCTCGTCGGGGTACTATGGCTACACCTTC.

This clonotype has a count of ten or more. This chain uses TRBV4-1 with TRBJ2-6; D not resolved. Germline V gives CDR1 MGHRA, CDR2 YSYEKL. The CDR3 runs to 15 residues. Trimming removed 4 bases at V and 0 bases at J, with 7 bases between. CDR3 DNA: TGCGCCAGCAGCCGATCGAACTCTGGGGCCAACGTCCTGACTTTC. It is translated as CASSRSNSGANVLTF.

This clonotype was counted ten times or more. The chain joins TRBV5-5 to TRBJ1-1; D uncertain. CDR1 and CDR2 from the germline V gene are SGHKS and YYEKEE (reference sequence). The CDR3 consists of 15 residues. The ends were cut back, 2 bases at V and 0 bases at J, with 11 bases in the middle. The DNA for the CDR3 is TGTGCCAGCAGCTTTACGAGGGCCATGAACACTGAAGCTTTCTTT. It specifies CASSFTRAMNTEAFF.

As for this clonotype: Just one base apart from a much larger clone, this may be a read error. The chain links TRBV3-1 to TRBJ2-2; TRBD2 agrees at 8 bases. Germline assignment: CDR1 LGHDT and CDR2 YNNKEL (reference sequence). This CDR3 is 15 amino acids long. V lost 8 bases and J lost 4; bases outside the gene matches: 9. CDR3 nucleotide sequence: TGTGCCAGCTGCCCAAAGGGACTAGTCACCGGGGAGCTGTTTTTT. Residues: CASCPKGLVTGELFF.

This clonotype was seen at least ten times. The CDR3 DNA is TGTGCCAGCTCTGCCGGGACCCACAGCACAGATACGCAGTATTTT. Its protein is CASSAGTHSTDTQYF. The rearrangement links TRBV9 to TRBJ2-3, with D tentatively TRBD1 or TRBD2 (5 bases each). Germline CDR1 and CDR2: SGDLS and YYNGEE. The CDR3 length is 15 residues. V was trimmed by 7 bases and J by 0 bases, leaving 15 bases between them.

At least ten counts were recorded for this clonotype. The rearrangement links TRBV27 to TRBJ2-7, with unresolved D. This CDR3 spans 13 amino acids. Trimming stripped 7 bases from V and 3 bases from J, with 13 bases between. In germline, CDR1 is MNHEY, CDR2 SMNVEV (reference sequence). CDR3 protein: CASIPCLVYEQYV. The CDR3 DNA reads as TGTGCCAGCATCCCTTGCCTAGTCTACGAGCAGTACGTC.